This T cell receptor (beta chain) derives from a study of cytomegalovirus exposure and HLA in healthy donors. About the study: The Caucasian-associated ancestry cluster contained 81% of the 300 to 450 genotyped donors.

Per germline, CDR1 SGHRS and CDR2 YFSETQ. The CDR3 contains 14 residues. The PCR used 60 Vbeta and 13 Jbeta primers. Using immunoSEQ multiplex PCR, the repertoire was profiled, and TCRdb retains in-frame clones only, with some absent. The sample has 120,000 or so clones; about 80% are singletons. Turning to this clone: Its antigen is not identified.

Notes on the study in general: TCR beta chains numbering about 160 were designated cytomegalovirus-associated.

Material for sequencing was PBMCs. The rearrangement links TRBV5-1 to TRBJ2-5, with 9 bases aligning to TRBD1. The DNA end favors TRBJ2-7, so the J call may be wrong. This clonotype was sampled from a young man in good health and CMV-seronegative. The CDR3 bases are TGCGCCAGCAGCCTGGACAGGGGTTTCGGCGAGCAGTACTTC. Translation: CASSLDRGFGEQYF.